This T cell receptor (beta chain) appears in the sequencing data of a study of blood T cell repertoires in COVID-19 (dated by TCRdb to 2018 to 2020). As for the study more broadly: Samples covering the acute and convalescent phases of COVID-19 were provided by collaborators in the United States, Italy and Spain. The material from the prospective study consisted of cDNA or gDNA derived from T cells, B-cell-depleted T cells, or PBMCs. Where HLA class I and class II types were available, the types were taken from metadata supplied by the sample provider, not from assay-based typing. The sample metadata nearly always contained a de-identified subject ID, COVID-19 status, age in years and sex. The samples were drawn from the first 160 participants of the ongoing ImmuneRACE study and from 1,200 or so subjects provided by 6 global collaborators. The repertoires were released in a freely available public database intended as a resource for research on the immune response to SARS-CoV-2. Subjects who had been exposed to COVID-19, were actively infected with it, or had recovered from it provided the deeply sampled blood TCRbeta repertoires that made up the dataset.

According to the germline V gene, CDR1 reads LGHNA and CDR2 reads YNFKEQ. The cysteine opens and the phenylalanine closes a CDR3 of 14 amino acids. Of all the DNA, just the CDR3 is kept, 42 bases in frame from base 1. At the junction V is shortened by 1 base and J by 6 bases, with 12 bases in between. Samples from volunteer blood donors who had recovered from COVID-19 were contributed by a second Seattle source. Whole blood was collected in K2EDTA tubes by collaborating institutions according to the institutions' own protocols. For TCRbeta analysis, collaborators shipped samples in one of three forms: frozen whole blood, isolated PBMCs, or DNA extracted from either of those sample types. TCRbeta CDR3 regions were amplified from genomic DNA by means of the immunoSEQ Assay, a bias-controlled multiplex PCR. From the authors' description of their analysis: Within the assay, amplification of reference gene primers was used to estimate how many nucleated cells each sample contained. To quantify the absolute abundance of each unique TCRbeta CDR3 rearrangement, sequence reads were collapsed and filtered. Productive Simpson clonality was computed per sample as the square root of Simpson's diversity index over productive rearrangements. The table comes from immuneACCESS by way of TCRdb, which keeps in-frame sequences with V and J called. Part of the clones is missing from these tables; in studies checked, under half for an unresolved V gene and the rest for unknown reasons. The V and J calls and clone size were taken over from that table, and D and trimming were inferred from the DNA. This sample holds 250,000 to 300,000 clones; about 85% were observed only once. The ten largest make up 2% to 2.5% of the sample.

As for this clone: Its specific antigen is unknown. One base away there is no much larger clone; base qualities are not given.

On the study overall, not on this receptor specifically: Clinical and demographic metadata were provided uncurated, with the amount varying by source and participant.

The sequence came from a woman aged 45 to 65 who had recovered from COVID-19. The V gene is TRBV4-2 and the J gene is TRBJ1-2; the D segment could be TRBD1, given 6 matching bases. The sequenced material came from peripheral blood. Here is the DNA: TGTGCCAGCAGCCAAGCTGTCAGGGGCGATGGCTACACCTTC. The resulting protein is CASSQAVRGDGYTF.